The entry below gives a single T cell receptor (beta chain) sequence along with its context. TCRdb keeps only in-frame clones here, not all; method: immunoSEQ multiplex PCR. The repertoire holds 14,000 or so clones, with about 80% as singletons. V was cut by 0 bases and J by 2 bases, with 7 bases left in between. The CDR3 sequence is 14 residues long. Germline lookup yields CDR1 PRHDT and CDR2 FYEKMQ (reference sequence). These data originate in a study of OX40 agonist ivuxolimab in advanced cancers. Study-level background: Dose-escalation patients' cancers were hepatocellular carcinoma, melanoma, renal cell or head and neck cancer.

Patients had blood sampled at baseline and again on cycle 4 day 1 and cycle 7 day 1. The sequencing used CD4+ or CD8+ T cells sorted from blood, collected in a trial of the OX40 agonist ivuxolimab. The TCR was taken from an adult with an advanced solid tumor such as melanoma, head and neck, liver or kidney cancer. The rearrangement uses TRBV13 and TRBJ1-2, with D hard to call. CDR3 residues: CASSLGAENYGYTF. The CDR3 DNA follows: TGTGCCAGCAGCTTAGGTGCAGAAAACTATGGCTACACCTTC.